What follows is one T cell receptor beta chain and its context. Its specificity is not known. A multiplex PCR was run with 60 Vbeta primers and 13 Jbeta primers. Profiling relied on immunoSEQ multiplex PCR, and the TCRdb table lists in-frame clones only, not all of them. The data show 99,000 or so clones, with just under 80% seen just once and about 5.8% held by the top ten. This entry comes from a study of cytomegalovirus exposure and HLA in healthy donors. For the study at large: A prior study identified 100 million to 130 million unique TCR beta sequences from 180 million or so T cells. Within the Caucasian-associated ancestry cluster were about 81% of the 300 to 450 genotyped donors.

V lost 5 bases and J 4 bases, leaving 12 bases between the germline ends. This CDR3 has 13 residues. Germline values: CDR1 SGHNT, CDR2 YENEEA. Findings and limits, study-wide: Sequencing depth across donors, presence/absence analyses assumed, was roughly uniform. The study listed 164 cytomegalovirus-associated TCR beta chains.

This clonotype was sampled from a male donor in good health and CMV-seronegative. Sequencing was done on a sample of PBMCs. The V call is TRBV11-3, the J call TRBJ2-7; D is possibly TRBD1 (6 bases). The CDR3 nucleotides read TGTGCCAGCAGCCGAACTCAGGGGTACGAGCAGTACTTC. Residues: CASSRTQGYEQYF.